Sequencing of this TCR beta chain was carried out in a study of shared clonotypes between healthy human individuals. Whole-study findings and limits: Naive subsets tended to show greater estimated richness than memory subsets. Clonotypes shared by all four sorted-subset donors had higher generation probabilities than non-shared clonotypes. Naive CD4 clonotype sharing across a few donors was approximately 5.2%.

V shed 5 bases, J shed 2 bases, and the junction held 11 bases outside the gene matches. This CDR3 has 19 residues. Per germline, CDR1 SGHVS and CDR2 FQNEAQ. Comment on this clone: The antigen is unknown.

Some clones are missing from TCRdb's copy, which holds only in-frame ones; the method was immunoSEQ multiplex PCR. The top ten hold roughly 1.8% of the sample, which has 780,000 or so clones, around 77% seen once. CD4+ cell separation produced CD45RA+ naive and CD45RA-negative memory subsets. This sequence was found in a young woman in good health. The V call is TRBV7-8, the J call TRBJ2-4, with 14 bases lining up with TRBD2. Sequenced: memory CD4+ T cells sorted from blood. Subset meaning: CD45RA-negative fraction. The CDR3 region has the DNA TGTGCCAGCAGCACACCCGGGACTAGCGGGAGTTCGACCAAAAACATTCAGTACTTC. The encoded protein is CASSTPGTSGSSTKNIQYF.